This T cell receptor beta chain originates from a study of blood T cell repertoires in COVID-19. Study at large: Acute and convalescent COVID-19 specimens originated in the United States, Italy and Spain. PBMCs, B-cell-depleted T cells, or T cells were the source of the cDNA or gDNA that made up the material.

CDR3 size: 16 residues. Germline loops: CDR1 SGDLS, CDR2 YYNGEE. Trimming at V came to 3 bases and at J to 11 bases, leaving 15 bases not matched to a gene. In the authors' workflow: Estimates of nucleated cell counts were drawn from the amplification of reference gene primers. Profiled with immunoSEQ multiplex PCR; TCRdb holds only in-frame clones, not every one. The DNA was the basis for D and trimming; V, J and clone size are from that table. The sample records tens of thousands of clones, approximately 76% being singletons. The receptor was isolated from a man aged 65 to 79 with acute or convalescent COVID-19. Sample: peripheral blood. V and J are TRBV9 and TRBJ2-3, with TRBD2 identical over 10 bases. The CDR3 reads CASSETAGGPPGGQYF. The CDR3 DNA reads TGTGCCAGCAGCGAAACAGCGGGAGGGCCCCCTGGGGGGCAGTATTTT.